The next 12 T cell receptor beta chains were all read from a single sample in a study of beta chain features in type 1 diabetes. cDNA synthesis used the whole RNA isolate, giving expressed TCRB sequences. Sequenced by immunoSEQ multiplex PCR; TCRdb stores in-frame clones only, minus some. The sample records over 500,000 clones, 15% being singletons. The sequencing sample was made of naive CD4+ T cells from blood. These receptors were taken from a man younger than 35 in good health.

The chain is built from TRBV9 and TRBJ1-4; weak D call: TRBD1 (5 bases). The CDR3 has 14 amino acids. Trimming cost V 3 bases and J 4 bases, with 10 bases left between them. Germline V gene sequence: CDR1 SGDLS, CDR2 YYNGEE. CDR3: CASSADTYNEKLFF. In DNA, the CDR3 is TGTGCCAGCAGCGCGGACACCTATAATGAAAAACTGTTTTTT.

The rearrangement uses TRBV2 and TRBJ2-2; D gene uncertain. The V and J ends lost 6 bases and 5 bases respectively, with 10 bases between them. The CDR3 totals 13 residues. Per the germline V gene, CDR1 is SNHLY and CDR2 is FYNNEI. The CDR3 sequence is CASRGYLTGELFF. In DNA form, the CDR3 reads TGTGCCAGCAGGGGATATTTGACCGGGGAGCTGTTTTTT.

This chain joins TRBV5-1 and TRBJ2-3; no definite D call. CDR3 length: 15 residues. V lost 2 bases and J lost 3, with 13 bases in between. From germline, CDR1 is SGHRS and CDR2 YFSETQ. CDR3 region: CASSFQEPRTDTQYF. CDR3 DNA sequence: TGCGCCAGCAGCTTTCAGGAGCCTAGGACAGATACGCAGTATTTT.

The chain carries TRBV9 and TRBJ1-3; tentatively, D is TRBD1 (6 bases). Between the trimmed V and J ends, which lost 0 bases and 0 bases, there was a span of 13 bases. This CDR3 has 17 residues. Per the germline V gene, CDR1 is SGDLS and CDR2 is YYNGEE. The CDR3 sequence is CASSVAKQGGSGNTIYF. CDR3 nucleotide sequence: TGTGCCAGCAGCGTAGCTAAACAGGGAGGCTCTGGAAACACCATATATTTT.

The chain has TRBV9 and TRBJ1-2; D gene unclear. This CDR3 comprises 12 residues. V shed 5 bases and J shed 8 bases, with 13 bases lying between them. Germline assignment: CDR1 SGDLS and CDR2 YYNGEE. The CDR3 DNA is TGTGCCAGCAGGGACCCGGTAAGGGGCTACACCTTC. This encodes CASRDPVRGYTF. Supplemented by reference TRBV9 and TRBJ1-2, the full variable domain reads DSGVTQTPKHLITATGQRVTLRCSPRSGDLSVYWYQQSLDQGLQFLIQYYNGEERAKGNILERFSAQQFPDLHSELNLSSLELGDSALYFCASRDPVRGYTFGSGTRLTVV.

This clone showed up just a few times. The chain's CDR3 is CASSLTEGTSAKNIQYF. As DNA, the CDR3 is TGTGCCAGCAGCTTAACGGAGGGGACGTCGGCCAAAAACATTCAGTACTTC. The chain links TRBV7-9 to TRBJ2-4, with TRBD2 as a possible D gene (6 bases). Trimming left V 2 bases short and J 1 base short, with 15 bases between. CDR1 and CDR2 (germline): SEHNR, FQNEAQ (reference sequence). This CDR3 has 17 residues.

A few counts support this clone. The sample has other DNA sequences that encode this CDR3 too. The chain is built from TRBV18 and TRBJ1-1, with D uncertain. Trimming pared 3 bases from V and 2 bases from J, leaving 10 bases between. CDR1 KGHSH and CDR2 LQKENI come from the germline V gene. The CDR3 is made up of 14 amino acids. CDR3 in DNA: TGTGCCAGCTCACCCCCCGCGGGAAACACTGAAGCTTTCTTT. Translating it yields CASSPPAGNTEAFF.

This clone was found a few times. The V gene is TRBV10-3, the J gene TRBJ1-5; D gene ambiguous. CDR3 length: 15 amino acids. The V end lost 0 bases, the J end lost 0 bases, and 6 bases lay between the germline ends. Germline lookup yields CDR1 ENHRY and CDR2 SYGVKD. CDR3 DNA: TGTGCCATCAGTGAGTCTGATATTAGCAATCAGCCCCAGCATTTT. It translates to CAISESDISNQPQHF.

The sample holds a few counts of this clone. The chain employs TRBV5-4 and TRBJ2-1, with unresolved D. The V gene lost 5 bases and the J gene lost 9 bases, with 12 bases spanning the gap. Germline V gives CDR1 SGHNT, CDR2 YYREEE (reference sequence). This CDR3 spans 12 amino acids. CDR3: CASSQDRLEQFF. The CDR3 DNA reads as TGTGCCAGCAGTCAGGACCGCCTTGAGCAGTTCTTC.

This clone has only a few counts. The rearrangement links TRBV9 to TRBJ2-3, with D unresolved. Trimming stripped 0 bases from V and 4 bases from J, with 9 bases between. CDR3 length equals 14 residues. CDR1 and CDR2 from the germline V gene are SGDLS and YYNGEE. CDR3 loop: CASSVVSQSDTQYF. DNA for the CDR3: TGTGCCAGCAGCGTAGTGAGTCAATCAGATACGCAGTATTTT. Full variable domain (remainder filled in from reference TRBV9 and TRBJ2-3): DSGVTQTPKHLITATGQRVTLRCSPRSGDLSVYWYQQSLDQGLQFLIQYYNGEERAKGNILERFSAQQFPDLHSELNLSSLELGDSALYFCASSVVSQSDTQYFGPGTRLTVL.

V usage is TRBV6-6 and J usage is TRBJ2-5; no reliable D call. Germline values: CDR1 MNHNY, CDR2 SVGAGI (reference sequence). Trimming pared 5 bases from V and 5 bases from J, leaving 18 bases between. The length of the CDR3 is 15 residues. This CDR3 is CASSTPRRKMETQYF. The CDR3 DNA is TGTGCCAGCAGTACTCCCAGGCGGAAGATGGAGACCCAGTACTTC.

The chain recombines TRBV7-3 with TRBJ2-7, with TRBD1 matching over 9 bases. CDR3 length: 14 amino acids. Trimming removed 2 bases from V and 3 bases from J; junction bases left unmatched: 2. CDR1 SGHTA and CDR2 FQGTGA come from the germline V gene. CDR3 region: CASSLGGQGYEQYF. For the CDR3, the DNA is TGTGCCAGCAGCTTAGGGGGACAGGGCTACGAGCAGTACTTC.